Listed here are 29 T cell receptor beta chains from one sample, sequenced in a study of T cells after yellow fever vaccination. In TCRdb, the 5' RACE reads were re-called with MiXCR into one record per CDR3 protein. The sample has some 260,000 distinct CDR3 sequences, about 5.2% seen once; the top ten hold more than 3%. Sequenced material: CD4+ T cells sorted from PBMCs, taken on the day of the yellow fever booster vaccination. These receptors were taken from a man between 18 and 29 years old who received the YFV17D yellow fever vaccine.

The chain uses TRBV12-3 or TRBV12-4 and TRBJ2-7; no clear D gene. Trimming stripped 3 bases from V and 2 bases from J, with 8 bases between. The CDR3 totals 13 residues. The CDR3: CASSFRRAYEQYV. The CDR3 nucleotides read TGTGCCAGCAGTTTCCGCAGAGCCTACGAGCAGTACGTC.

Only a few counts were recorded for this clonotype. J is TRBJ2-7 and V is TRBV6-2 or TRBV6-3, with 12 bases that match TRBD1. The length of the CDR3 is 16 residues. The germline CDR1 and CDR2 sequences are MNHEY and SVGEGT. After removal of 4 bases from V and 1 base from J, the junction contained 5 bases not matched to a gene. CDR3 nucleotides: TGTGCCAGCAGTTCTCGGGGACAGGGGGCATCCTACGAGCAGTACGTC. Its protein is CASSSRGQGASYEQYV.

This chain uses TRBV20-1 with TRBJ1-2; 9 nucleotides match TRBD1. The CDR3 consists of 14 residues. J was trimmed by 5 bases and V by 4 bases; bases with no gene match: 8. Germline CDR1 DFQATT, CDR2 SNEGSKA (reference sequence). DNA of the CDR3: TGCAGTGCTAAAGATCGGACAGGGGATTATGGCTACACCTTC. This gives the protein CSAKDRTGDYGYTF.

This clonotype was observed many times. The chain links TRBV20-1 to TRBJ2-7; TRBD1 is a possible D gene (6 bases). V was trimmed by 0 bases and J by 1 base, leaving 13 bases between them. This CDR3 has 15 amino acids. Germline V CDR1 and CDR2: DFQATT, SNEGSKA (reference sequence). The CDR3 bases are TGCAGTGCTAGAGATGGGGGCTTAGTTTCCTACGAGCAGTACTTC. Translating it yields CSARDGGLVSYEQYF.

This clonotype has a handful of counts. The V call is TRBV3-1, the J call TRBJ1-3; D is perhaps TRBD1 (6 bases). Per the germline V gene, CDR1 is LGHDT and CDR2 is YNNKEL (reference sequence). V lost 1 base and J lost 2, with 9 bases in between. The CDR3 contains 15 residues. Here the CDR3 reads CASSQGQATGNTIYF. The DNA for the CDR3 is TGTGCCAGCAGCCAAGGACAGGCGACTGGAAACACCATATATTTT. The entire variable domain, with the rest obtained from reference TRBV3-1 and TRBJ1-3, is as follows: DTAVSQTPKYLVTQMGNDKSIKCEQNLGHDTMYWYKQDSKKFLKIMFSYNNKELIINETVPNRFSPKSPDKAHLNLHINSLELGDSAVYFCASSQGQATGNTIYFGEGSWLTVV.

There are a few counts of this clonotype. CDR3 in amino acids: CSARDSRTGTDTQYF. The CDR3 DNA sequence: TGCAGTGCTAGAGATTCTCGCACAGGCACAGATACGCAGTATTTT. The chain recombines TRBV20-1 with TRBJ2-3; D not certain. Trimming pared 0 bases from V and 1 base from J, leaving 11 bases between. The CDR3 runs 15 residues. Germline values: CDR1 DFQATT, CDR2 SNEGSKA (reference sequence).

This clonotype was observed a few times. The chain combines TRBV20-1 with TRBJ1-6, with D possibly matching TRBD1 (5 bases). CDR1 and CDR2 from the germline V gene are DFQATT and SNEGSKA (reference sequence). The CDR3 consists of 13 residues. V was pared by 2 bases and J by 8 bases, with 10 bases between. The CDR3 reads CSARPGGDSPLHF. The CDR3 region has the DNA TGCAGTGCTAGACCAGGAGGGGATTCACCCCTCCACTTT.

Ten or more counts support this clonotype. Here the CDR3 DNA reads TGTGCCAGCTCACCAGTTGGACTAGCGGGGAAAGAGCAGTTCTTC. The encoded protein is CASSPVGLAGKEQFF. V and J are TRBV18 and TRBJ2-1; 12 bases line up with TRBD2. Looked up from germline, CDR1 is KGHSH and CDR2 is LQKENI. Unmatched junction bases numbered 6, after V lost 2 bases and J lost 10 bases. There are 15 residues in the CDR3.

There are many counts of this clonotype. The CDR3 DNA is TGTGCCAGCAGCTATAGCGGGGGGCGAGGAGATACGCAGTATTTT. This sequence encodes CASSYSGGRGDTQYF. This chain connects TRBV7-6 to TRBJ2-3, with TRBD2 matching 10 bases. The CDR3 spans 15 residues. After removal of 4 bases from V and 5 bases from J, the junction contained 6 bases not matched to a gene. Germline V gene lookup returns CDR1 SGHVS and CDR2 FNYEAQ.

The rearrangement links TRBV2 to TRBJ2-2, with 12 bases that match TRBD2. V was clipped by 4 bases and J by 3 bases; unmatched bases: 3. Germline lookup yields CDR1 SNHLY and CDR2 FYNNEI. CDR3 length equals 16 residues. CDR3: CASSVLAGGDTGELFF. The CDR3 bases are TGTGCCAGCAGTGTCCTAGCGGGGGGGGACACCGGGGAGCTGTTTTTT.

The chain uses TRBV5-1 and TRBJ1-4; the D gene is possibly TRBD1 (6 bases). Between the trimmed V and J ends, which lost 4 bases and 1 base, there was a span of 14 bases. Germline CDR1 reads SGHRS; CDR2 reads YFSETQ. This CDR3 has 16 amino acids. This chain's CDR3 is CASSPQGPETNEKLFF. The CDR3 DNA follows: TGCGCCAGCAGCCCACAGGGTCCCGAAACTAATGAAAAACTGTTTTTT.

This clonotype was seen only a few times. The chain recombines TRBV5-1 with TRBJ1-1; 10 bases fit TRBD1. The CDR3 extends over 15 amino acids. The J segment lost 4 bases and the V segment lost 1 base, leaving 4 bases of the junction unmatched. Germline V gene data show CDR1 as SGHRS and CDR2 as YFSETQ. The CDR3, as DNA: TGCGCCAGCAGCTTGTTGGGACAGGGGAGCACTGAAGCTTTCTTT. Its protein product is CASSLLGQGSTEAFF.

This clonotype was recorded at least ten times. The chain carries TRBV7-2 and TRBJ2-2, with 8 bases aligning to TRBD2. The CDR3 consists of 14 residues. V trimming: 6 bases; J trimming: 3 bases; junction bases outside the gene matches: 3. Per the germline V gene, CDR1 is SGHTA and CDR2 is FQGNSA. The CDR3 DNA sequence: TGTGCCAGCAGTTGGACTAGCCACACCGGGGAGCTGTTTTTT. Protein: CASSWTSHTGELFF.

This clonotype was detected ten times or more. The rearrangement uses TRBV7-8 and TRBJ2-1; 9 bases are shared with TRBD1. CDR3 length: 15 residues. Germline V gene data show CDR1 as SGHVS and CDR2 as FQNEAQ. The V gene end was trimmed by 8 bases and the J gene end by 6 bases; junction bases not matched to a gene: 11. The CDR3: CASFPGTGLLNEQFF. CDR3 nucleotides: TGTGCCAGCTTCCCCGGGACAGGGCTCCTCAATGAGCAGTTCTTC.

The chain has TRBV6-5 and TRBJ2-7, with 7 bases fitting TRBD2. The J segment lost 4 bases and the V segment lost 0 bases, leaving 9 bases of the junction unmatched. The germline V gene encodes CDR1 MNHEY and CDR2 SVGAGI. The CDR3 has 16 residues. The CDR3 region is CASSYSSGARPYEQYV. The CDR3 DNA follows: TGTGCCAGCAGTTACTCGAGCGGGGCGCGACCATACGAGCAGTACGTC.

This clonotype appeared a few times. This chain links TRBV11-2 with TRBJ2-2, with D possibly being TRBD2 (5 bases). The V end lost 5 bases, the J end lost 7 bases, and 20 bases lay between the germline ends. CDR1 SGHAT and CDR2 FQNNGV come from the germline V gene. The CDR3 extends over 16 amino acids. This chain's CDR3 is CASSLSRRGNGGELFF. The CDR3 DNA follows: TGTGCCAGCAGCCTATCGCGCCGGGGTAATGGCGGGGAGCTGTTTTTT.

This clonotype was picked up a small number of times. This chain joins TRBV6-6 and TRBJ2-2; 8 nucleotides agree with TRBD2. Germline CDR1 is MNHNY and CDR2 is SVGAGI (reference sequence). The CDR3 runs to 16 residues. The V gene end was trimmed by 5 bases and the J gene end by 4 bases; junction bases not matched to a gene: 9. The CDR3 sequence is CASSRRAGAGTGELFF. CDR3 sequence (DNA): TGTGCCAGCAGTCGACGAGCGGGGGCGGGCACCGGGGAGCTGTTTTTT.

The chain recombines TRBV24-1 with TRBJ2-3, with D possibly TRBD1 on 5 matching bases. The germline V gene encodes CDR1 KGHDR and CDR2 SFDVKD. The CDR3 is 13 residues long. V lost 1 base and J 4 bases, leaving 5 bases between the germline ends. CDR3 sequence reads: CATSDFRADTQYF. In DNA, the CDR3 is TGTGCCACCAGTGATTTCAGGGCAGATACGCAGTATTTT.

This clonotype was recorded a few times. The V gene is TRBV21-1, the J gene TRBJ1-4; the table's D call, TRBD1, was not checked against the DNA. TRBV21-1 is noted as a pseudogene. This CDR3 region has 12 residues. The CDR3: CASSRDPRDRYF. CDR3 DNA sequence: TGTGCCAGCAGCAGAGACCCCCGGGACAGGTATTTT.

This clonotype was observed at least ten times. The gene calls are TRBV7-2 and TRBJ2-3, with unresolved D. CDR1 is SGHTA and CDR2 is FQGNSA in the germline V gene. The germline V and J ends were trimmed by 6 bases and 4 bases, with 8 bases remaining between them. The CDR3 totals 12 residues. The CDR3 is CASRPQSDTQYF. The CDR3 DNA follows: TGTGCCAGCAGGCCCCAGTCAGATACGCAGTATTTT.

This clonotype was found a few times. The genes are TRBV5-1 and TRBJ2-3; tentatively, D is TRBD2 (6 bases). The CDR3 totals 14 residues. Looked up from germline, CDR1 is SGHRS and CDR2 is YFSETQ. Trimming removed 1 base at V and 5 bases at J, with 11 bases between. This chain's CDR3 is CASSLYPSVDTQYF. CDR3 DNA sequence: TGCGCCAGCAGCTTGTATCCTAGCGTAGATACGCAGTATTTT. The full variable domain, completed using reference TRBV5-1 and TRBJ2-3, is KAGVTQTPRYLIKTRGQQVTLSCSPISGHRSVSWYQQTPGQGLQFLFEYFSETQRNKGNFPGRFSGRQFSNSRSEMNVSTLELGDSALYLCASSLYPSVDTQYFGPGTRLTVL.

This clonotype was detected a few times. The chain combines TRBV6-6 with TRBJ2-7; 9 bases line up with TRBD1. CDR1 is MNHNY, CDR2 SVGAGI, per germline (reference sequence). This CDR3 has 14 amino acids. J was trimmed by 5 bases and V by 6 bases; bases with no gene match: 8. Written as DNA, the CDR3 is TGTGCCAGCAGGCGGACAGGGGCTGGTGACGAGCAGTACTTC. It yields the protein CASRRTGAGDEQYF.

This clonotype turned up a few times. The rearrangement uses TRBV20-1 and TRBJ2-3; 10 nucleotides align to TRBD2. Losses at the gene ends were 6 bases for V and 8 bases for J; bases not matched to a gene: 11. CDR3 size: 14 residues. Germline V gene lookup returns CDR1 DFQATT and CDR2 SNEGSKA (reference sequence). CDR3 in amino acids: CSAAIAGGRATQYF. CDR3 DNA sequence: TGCAGTGCCGCGATAGCGGGGGGCCGGGCTACGCAGTATTTT.

This clonotype was seen only a few times. The rearrangement joins TRBV10-3 to TRBJ2-2, with 7 bases fitting TRBD2. The CDR3 has 15 residues. With 8 bases clipped from V and 4 bases from J, the junction kept 10 bases outside the gene matches. Germline lookup yields CDR1 ENHRY and CDR2 SYGVKD. CDR3: CAIRVGGFGTGELFF. Here the CDR3 DNA reads TGTGCCATCCGCGTGGGGGGGTTTGGCACCGGGGAGCTGTTTTTT.

V gene TRBV6-1 combines with J gene TRBJ1-4; tentative D call: TRBD1 (6 bases). V was clipped by 7 bases and J by 7 bases, with 19 bases between them. Germline V gene data show CDR1 as MNHNS and CDR2 as SASEGT. There are 15 residues in the CDR3. The CDR3 DNA follows: TGTGCCAGCATGGGCCAGGGGCGAAAAGGTGAAAAACTGTTTTTT. Its translation is CASMGQGRKGEKLFF.

The chain carries TRBV7-2 and TRBJ1-1, with 8 bases aligning to TRBD1. V was clipped by 4 bases and J by 3 bases; unmatched bases: 7. CDR3 size: 15 residues. Germline CDR1 and CDR2: SGHTA and FQGNSA. The CDR3 DNA reads as TGTGCCAGCAGCTGGACAGGGTTCTCTGACACTGAAGCTTTCTTT. Its translation is CASSWTGFSDTEAFF.

This clonotype was seen a few times. This rearrangement joins TRBV4-2 to TRBJ2-2; TRBD1 matches 10 bases. Germline V gene sequence: CDR1 LGHNA, CDR2 YNFKEQ. The V and J ends lost 4 bases and 7 bases, in that order; junction bases with no gene match: 6. The CDR3 is 15 residues long. The CDR3 region has the DNA TGTGCCAGCAGCCTTCCCGGGACAGGGGTCGGGGAGCTGTTTTTT. Amino acids: CASSLPGTGVGELFF.

This clonotype was counted ten times or more. V usage is TRBV4-2 and J usage is TRBJ2-3, with 7 bases identical to TRBD1. Trimming at V came to 0 bases and at J to 1 base, leaving 10 bases not matched to a gene. The germline gives CDR1 LGHNA, CDR2 YNFKEQ. The CDR3 is 18 residues long. The CDR3: CASSQEGRGGRGTDTQYF. CDR3 bases: TGTGCCAGCAGCCAAGAGGGTAGAGGGGGCCGGGGCACAGATACGCAGTATTTT.

This clonotype was detected ten times or more. J is TRBJ2-1 and V is TRBV5-1; D remains ambiguous. Per the germline V gene, CDR1 is SGHRS and CDR2 is YFSETQ. The CDR3 is made up of 15 amino acids. Trimming took off 0 bases at V and 3 bases at J, with 10 bases between the two ends. In DNA, the CDR3 is TGCGCCAGCAGCTTGGAACGCTGGGACTACAATGAGCAGTTCTTC. Its protein product is CASSLERWDYNEQFF.